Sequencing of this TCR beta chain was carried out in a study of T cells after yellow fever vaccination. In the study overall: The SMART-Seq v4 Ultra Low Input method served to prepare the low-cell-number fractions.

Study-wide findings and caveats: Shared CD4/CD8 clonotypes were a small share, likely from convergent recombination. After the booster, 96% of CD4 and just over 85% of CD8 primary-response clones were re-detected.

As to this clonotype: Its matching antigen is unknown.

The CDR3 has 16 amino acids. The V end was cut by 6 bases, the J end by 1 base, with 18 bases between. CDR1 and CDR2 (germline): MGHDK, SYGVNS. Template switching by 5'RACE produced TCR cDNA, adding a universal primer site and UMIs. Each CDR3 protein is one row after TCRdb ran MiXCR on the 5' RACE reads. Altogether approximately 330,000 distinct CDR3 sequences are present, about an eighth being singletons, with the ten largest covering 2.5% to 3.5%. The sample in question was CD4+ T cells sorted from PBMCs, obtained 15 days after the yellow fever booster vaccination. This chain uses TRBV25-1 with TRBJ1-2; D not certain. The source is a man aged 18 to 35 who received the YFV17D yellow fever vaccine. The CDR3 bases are TGTGCCAGCAGCCCTCCCTTCGGTGTAGGTAACTATGGCTACACCTTC. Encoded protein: CASSPPFGVGNYGYTF.